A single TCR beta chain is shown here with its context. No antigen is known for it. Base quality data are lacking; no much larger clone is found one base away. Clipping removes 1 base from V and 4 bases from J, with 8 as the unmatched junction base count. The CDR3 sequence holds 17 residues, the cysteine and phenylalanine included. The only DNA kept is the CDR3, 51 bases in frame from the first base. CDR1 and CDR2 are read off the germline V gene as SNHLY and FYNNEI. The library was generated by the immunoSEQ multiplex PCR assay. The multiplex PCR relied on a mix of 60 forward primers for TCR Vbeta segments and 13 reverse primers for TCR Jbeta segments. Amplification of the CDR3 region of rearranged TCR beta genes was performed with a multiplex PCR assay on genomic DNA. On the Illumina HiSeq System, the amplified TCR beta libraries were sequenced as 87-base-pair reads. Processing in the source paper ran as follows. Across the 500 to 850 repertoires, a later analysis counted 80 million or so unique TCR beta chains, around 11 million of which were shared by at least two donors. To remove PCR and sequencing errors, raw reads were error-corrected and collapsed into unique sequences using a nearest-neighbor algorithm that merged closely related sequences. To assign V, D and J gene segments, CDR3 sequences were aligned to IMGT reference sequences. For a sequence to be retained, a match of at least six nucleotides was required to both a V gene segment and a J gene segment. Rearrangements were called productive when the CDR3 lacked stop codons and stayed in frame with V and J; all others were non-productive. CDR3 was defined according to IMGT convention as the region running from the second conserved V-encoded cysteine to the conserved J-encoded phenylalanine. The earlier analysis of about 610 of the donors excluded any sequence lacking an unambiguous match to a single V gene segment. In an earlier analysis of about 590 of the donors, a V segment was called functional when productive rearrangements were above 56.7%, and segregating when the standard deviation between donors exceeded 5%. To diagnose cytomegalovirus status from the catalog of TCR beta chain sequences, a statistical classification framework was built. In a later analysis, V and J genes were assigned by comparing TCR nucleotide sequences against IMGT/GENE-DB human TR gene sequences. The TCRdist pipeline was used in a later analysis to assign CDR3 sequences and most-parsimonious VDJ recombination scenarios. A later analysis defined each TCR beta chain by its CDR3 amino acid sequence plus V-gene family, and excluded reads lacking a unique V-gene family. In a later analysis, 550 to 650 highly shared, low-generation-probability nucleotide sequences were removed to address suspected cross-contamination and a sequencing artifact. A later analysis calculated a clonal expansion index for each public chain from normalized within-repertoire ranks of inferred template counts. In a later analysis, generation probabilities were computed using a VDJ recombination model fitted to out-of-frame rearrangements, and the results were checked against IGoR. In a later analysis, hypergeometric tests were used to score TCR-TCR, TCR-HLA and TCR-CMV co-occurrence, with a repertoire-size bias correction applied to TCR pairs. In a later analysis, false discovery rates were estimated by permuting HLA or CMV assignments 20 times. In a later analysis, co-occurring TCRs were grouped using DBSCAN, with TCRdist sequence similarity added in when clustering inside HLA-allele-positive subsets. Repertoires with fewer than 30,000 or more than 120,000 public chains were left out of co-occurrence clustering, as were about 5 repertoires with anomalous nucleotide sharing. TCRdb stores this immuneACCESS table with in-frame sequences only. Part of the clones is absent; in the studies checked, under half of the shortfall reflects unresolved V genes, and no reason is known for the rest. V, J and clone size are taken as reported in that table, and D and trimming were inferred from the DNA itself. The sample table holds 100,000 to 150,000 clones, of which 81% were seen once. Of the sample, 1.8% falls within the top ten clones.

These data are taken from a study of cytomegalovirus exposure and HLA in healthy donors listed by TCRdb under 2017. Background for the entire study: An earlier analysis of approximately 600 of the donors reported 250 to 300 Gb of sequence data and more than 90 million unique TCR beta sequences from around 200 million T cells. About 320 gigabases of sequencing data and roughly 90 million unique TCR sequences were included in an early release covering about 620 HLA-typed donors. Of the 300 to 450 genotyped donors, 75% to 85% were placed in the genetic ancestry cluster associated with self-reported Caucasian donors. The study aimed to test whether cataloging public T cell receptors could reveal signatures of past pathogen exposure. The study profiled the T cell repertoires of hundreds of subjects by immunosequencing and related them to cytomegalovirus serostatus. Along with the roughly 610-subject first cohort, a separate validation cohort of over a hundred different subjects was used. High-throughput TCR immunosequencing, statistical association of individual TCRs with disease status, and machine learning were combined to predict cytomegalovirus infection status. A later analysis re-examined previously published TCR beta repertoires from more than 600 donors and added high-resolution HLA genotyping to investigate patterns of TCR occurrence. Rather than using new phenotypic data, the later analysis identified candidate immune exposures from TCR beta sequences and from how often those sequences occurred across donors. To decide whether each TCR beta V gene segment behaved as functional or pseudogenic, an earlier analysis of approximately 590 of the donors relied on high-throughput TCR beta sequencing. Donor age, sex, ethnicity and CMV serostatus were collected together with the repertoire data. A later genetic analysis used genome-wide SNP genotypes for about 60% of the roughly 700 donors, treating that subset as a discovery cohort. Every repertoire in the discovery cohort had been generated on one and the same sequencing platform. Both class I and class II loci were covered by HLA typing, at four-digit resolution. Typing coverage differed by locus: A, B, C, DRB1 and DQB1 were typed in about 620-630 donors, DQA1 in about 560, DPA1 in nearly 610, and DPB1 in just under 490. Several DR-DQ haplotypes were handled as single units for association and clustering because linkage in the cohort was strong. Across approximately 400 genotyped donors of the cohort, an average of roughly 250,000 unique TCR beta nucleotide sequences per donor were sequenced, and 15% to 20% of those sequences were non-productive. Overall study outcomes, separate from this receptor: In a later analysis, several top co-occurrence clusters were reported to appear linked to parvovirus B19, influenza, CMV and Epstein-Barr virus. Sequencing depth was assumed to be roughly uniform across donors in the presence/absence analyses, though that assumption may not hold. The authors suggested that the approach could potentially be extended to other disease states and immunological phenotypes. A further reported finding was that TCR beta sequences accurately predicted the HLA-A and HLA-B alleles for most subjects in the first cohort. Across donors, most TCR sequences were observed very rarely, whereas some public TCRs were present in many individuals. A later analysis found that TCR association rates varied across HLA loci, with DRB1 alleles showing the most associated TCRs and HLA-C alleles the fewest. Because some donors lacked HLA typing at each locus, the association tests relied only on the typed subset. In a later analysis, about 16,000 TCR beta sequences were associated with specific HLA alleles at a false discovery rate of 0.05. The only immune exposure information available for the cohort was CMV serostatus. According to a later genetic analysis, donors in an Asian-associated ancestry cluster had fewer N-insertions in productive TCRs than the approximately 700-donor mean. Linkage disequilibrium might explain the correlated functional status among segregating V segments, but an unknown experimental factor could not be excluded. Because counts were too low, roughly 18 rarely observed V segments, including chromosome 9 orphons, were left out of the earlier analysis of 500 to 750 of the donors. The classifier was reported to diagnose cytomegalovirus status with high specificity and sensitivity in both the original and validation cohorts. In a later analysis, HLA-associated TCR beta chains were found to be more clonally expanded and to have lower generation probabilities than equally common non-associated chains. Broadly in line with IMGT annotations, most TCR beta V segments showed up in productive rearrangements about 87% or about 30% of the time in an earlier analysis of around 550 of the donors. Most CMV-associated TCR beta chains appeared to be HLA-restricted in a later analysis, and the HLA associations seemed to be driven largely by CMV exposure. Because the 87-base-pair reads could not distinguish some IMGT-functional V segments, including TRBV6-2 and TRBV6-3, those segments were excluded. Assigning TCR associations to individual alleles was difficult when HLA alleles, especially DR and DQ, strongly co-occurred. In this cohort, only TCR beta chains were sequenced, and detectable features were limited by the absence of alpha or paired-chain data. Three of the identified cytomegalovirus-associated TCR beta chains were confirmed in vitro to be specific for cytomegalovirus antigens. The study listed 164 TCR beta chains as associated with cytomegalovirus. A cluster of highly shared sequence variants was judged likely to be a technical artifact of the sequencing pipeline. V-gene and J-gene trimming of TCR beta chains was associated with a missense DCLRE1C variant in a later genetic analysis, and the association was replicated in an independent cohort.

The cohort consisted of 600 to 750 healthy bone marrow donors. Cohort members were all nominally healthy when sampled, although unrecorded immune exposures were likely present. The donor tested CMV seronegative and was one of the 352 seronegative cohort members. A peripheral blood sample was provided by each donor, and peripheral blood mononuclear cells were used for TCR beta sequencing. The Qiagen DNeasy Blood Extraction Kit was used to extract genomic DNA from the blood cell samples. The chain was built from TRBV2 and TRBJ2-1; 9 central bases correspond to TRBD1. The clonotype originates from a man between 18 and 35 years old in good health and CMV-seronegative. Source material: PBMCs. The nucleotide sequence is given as TGTGCCAGCAGTGAAGGGCCCCCGGGACAGGGTTACAATGAGCAGTTCTTC. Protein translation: CASSEGPPGQGYNEQFF.